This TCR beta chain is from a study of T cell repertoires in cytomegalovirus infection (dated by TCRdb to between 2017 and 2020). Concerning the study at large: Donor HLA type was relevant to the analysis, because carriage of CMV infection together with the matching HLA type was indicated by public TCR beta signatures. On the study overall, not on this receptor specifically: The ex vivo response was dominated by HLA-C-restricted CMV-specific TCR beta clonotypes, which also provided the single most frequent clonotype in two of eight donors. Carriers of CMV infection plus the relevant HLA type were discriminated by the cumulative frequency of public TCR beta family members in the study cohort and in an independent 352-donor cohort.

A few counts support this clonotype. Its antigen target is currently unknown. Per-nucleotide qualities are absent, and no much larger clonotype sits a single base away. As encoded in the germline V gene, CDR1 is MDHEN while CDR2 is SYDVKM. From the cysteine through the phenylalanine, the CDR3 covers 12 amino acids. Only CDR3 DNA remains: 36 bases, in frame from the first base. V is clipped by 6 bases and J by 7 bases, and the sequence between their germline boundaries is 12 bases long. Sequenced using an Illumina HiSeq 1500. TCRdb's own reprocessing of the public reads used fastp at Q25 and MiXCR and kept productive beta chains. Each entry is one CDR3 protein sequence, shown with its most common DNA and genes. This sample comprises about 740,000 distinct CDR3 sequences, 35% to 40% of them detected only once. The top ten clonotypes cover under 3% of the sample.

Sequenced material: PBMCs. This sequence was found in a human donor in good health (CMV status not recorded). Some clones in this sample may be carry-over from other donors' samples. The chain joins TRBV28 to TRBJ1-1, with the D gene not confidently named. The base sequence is TGTGCCAGCAGCCCCGGGGAGGTTGAAGCTTTCTTT. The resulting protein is CASSPGEVEAFF.